These T cell receptor beta chains were read from a single sample in a study of T cells after yellow fever vaccination. Each CDR3 protein gets one entry after TCRdb re-called the 5' RACE reads with MiXCR. The data show about 74,000 distinct CDR3 sequences, 7.1% seen once. This specimen was CD8+ T cells sorted from PBMCs, taken 5 to 6 days after the first yellow fever vaccination. These receptors were obtained from a man younger than 35 who received the YFV17D yellow fever vaccine. The conserved cysteine and the conserved F or W are not part of the CDR3 here. A D gene is named only where the DNA matches it firmly.

D	V	J	CDR3
TRBD1	TRBV20-1	TRBJ2-5	SASMDRGVEETQY
-	TRBV23-1	TRBJ2-7	ASSSHEQY
TRBD2	TRBV12-3/TRBV12-4	TRBJ2-3	ASRLAGGEDTQY
-	TRBV6-5	TRBJ1-5	ASSMKQPQH
-	TRBV10-2	TRBJ2-1	ATSLSGGQYNEQF
-	TRBV4-3	TRBJ2-5	ASSQDLIGQSWSQY
-	TRBV5-6	TRBJ2-7	ASSHSSYEQY
-	TRBV25-1	TRBJ2-3	ASSESLDTQY
-	TRBV6-5	TRBJ2-1	ASSYSNPSSYNEQF
-	TRBV12-3/TRBV12-4	TRBJ2-5	ASSLAGQGPRETQY
-	TRBV25-1	TRBJ2-1	ASSEPGGHNEQF
-	TRBV19	TRBJ2-7	ASSIGHPSYEQY
TRBD2	TRBV7-9	TRBJ2-5	ASKPGLQETQY
-	TRBV24-1	TRBJ2-1	ATGTGLWNNEQF
-	TRBV4-1	TRBJ2-5	ASSQDRTSETQY
-	TRBV6-5	TRBJ2-1	ASSYPIQPQYHEQF
-	TRBV6-2/TRBV6-3	TRBJ2-1	ASTPAGGHSYNEQF
-	TRBV12-3/TRBV12-4	TRBJ2-1	ASSVLGRNEQF
-	TRBV5-1	TRBJ1-2	ASSDGGYGYT
-	TRBV11-1	TRBJ2-7	ASEGPPSYEQY
-	TRBV9	TRBJ2-2	ASSVVAGPEPGGAGELF
-	TRBV7-6	TRBJ2-4	ASSLAAGGDIQY
TRBD2	TRBV27	TRBJ2-1	ASQTSIDEQF
-	TRBV27	TRBJ2-6	ASSLYSIPGANVLT